This T cell receptor beta chain was profiled in a study of blood T cell repertoires in COVID-19. Trimming removed 4 bases from V and 4 bases from J, with 8 bases in between. This CDR3 comprises 13 residues. Per germline, CDR1 LGHDT and CDR2 YNNKEL (reference sequence). Participants were aged about 18 to 90 years, lived in about 26 US areas, and enrolled virtually. Sequencing was performed with immunoSEQ multiplex PCR; in TCRdb, only in-frame clones are kept and a portion is missing. This table holds around 300,000 clones, roughly 90% found once. The TCR sequence derives from a woman between 45 and 60 years old who had recovered from COVID-19. Sequencing was carried out using PBMCs or T cells enriched from blood (not recorded which). This chain links TRBV3-1 (or the pseudogene TRBV3-2) with TRBJ1-3; D unresolved. The CDR3 coding sequence is TGTGCCAGCAGCCCACGGGGAGGAAACACCATATATTTT. Amino acid sequence: CASSPRGGNTIYF.